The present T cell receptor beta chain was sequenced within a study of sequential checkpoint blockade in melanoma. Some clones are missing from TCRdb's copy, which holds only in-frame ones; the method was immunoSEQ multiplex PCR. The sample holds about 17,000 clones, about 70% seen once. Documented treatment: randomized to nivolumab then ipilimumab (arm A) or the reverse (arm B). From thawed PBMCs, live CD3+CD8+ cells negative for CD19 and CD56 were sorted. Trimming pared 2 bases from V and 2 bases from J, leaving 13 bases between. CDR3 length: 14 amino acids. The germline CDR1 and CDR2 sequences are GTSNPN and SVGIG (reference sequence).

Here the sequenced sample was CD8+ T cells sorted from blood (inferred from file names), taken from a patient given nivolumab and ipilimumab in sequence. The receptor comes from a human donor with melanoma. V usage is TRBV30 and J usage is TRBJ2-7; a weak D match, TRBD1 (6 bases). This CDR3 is CAWSPRDKPYEQYF. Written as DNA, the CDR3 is TGTGCCTGGAGTCCTCGGGACAAGCCCTACGAGCAGTACTTC.